This T cell receptor beta chain comes out of a study of CD8+CD57+ T cells in acquired aplastic anemia. In the study overall: DNA recovered from sorted CD4+ and CD8+ cells had a mean of about 3.5 ug. Some 10 million reads were obtained on average for healthy donor CD4+ cells.

In germline, CDR1 is LNHDA, CDR2 SQIVND (reference sequence). The CDR3 has 12 amino acids. Trimming took 5 bases from V and 5 from J, leaving 7 bases between them. This clonotype was picked up one time. TCR beta VDJ combinations and CDR3 sequences were profiled from genomic DNA. TCRdb processed the reads anew with MiXCR; each CDR3 protein has one entry. The repertoire holds 55,000 to 80,000 distinct CDR3 sequences, with approximately 54% as singletons. Input material: sorted CD4+, CD8+, or CD8+CD57+ T cells (not recorded which) from PBMCs. This TCR derives from a human donor in good health, serving as a control. The chain employs TRBV19 and TRBJ2-1; D gene unclear. The CDR3 coding sequence is TGTGCCAGTAGTGGCCTACACAATGAGCAGTTCTTC. This encodes CASSGLHNEQFF. Combining the CDR3 with reference TRBV19 and TRBJ2-1 gives the whole variable domain DGGITQSPKYLFRKEGQNVTLSCEQNLNHDAMYWYRQDPGQGLRLIYYSQIVNDFQKGDIAEGYSVSREKKESFPLTVTSAQKNPTAFYLCASSGLHNEQFFGPGTRLTVL.